This T cell receptor beta chain was recovered during a study of T cell repertoires in cytomegalovirus infection. Study-wide context: Evidence of both CMV infection and a matching HLA type came from public TCR beta signatures.

TCRdb re-analysed the reads in MiXCR, keeping a single row per CDR3 protein. The sample contains some 160,000 distinct CDR3 sequences, 15% to 20% of which appear only once. With 1 base removed from V and 4 bases from J, the gap between germline ends came to 8 bases. CDR3 size: 14 residues. Germline V lookup: CDR1 SGHTA, CDR2 FQGNSA. This clonotype was observed many times. The target antigen is unknown. Regarding the study as a whole: The ex vivo response was dominated by HLA-C-restricted CMV-specific TCR beta clonotypes. Pooled public TCR beta family frequency picked out CMV carriers with the relevant HLA.

The clonotype comes from a human donor in good health (CMV status not recorded). Some clones in this sample may be carry-over from other donors' samples. Sequenced: CD8+ T cells from PBMCs. This chain joins TRBV7-2 and TRBJ1-5; D is unresolved. This CDR3 reads CASSLGTRNQPQHF. CDR3 nucleotides: TGTGCCAGCAGCTTAGGTACGAGGAATCAGCCCCAGCATTTT.